Each of the 8 T cell receptor beta chains below was sequenced from the same sample in a study of T cell responses to AZD1222 COVID-19 vaccine. Clones were read by immunoSEQ multiplex PCR, and TCRdb kept only the in-frame ones, dropping some. This table holds some 120,000 clones, about 93% found once. The sequencing used peripheral blood, collected on day 0 of AZD1222 vaccination. The receptors were gathered from an adult in good health.

The rearrangement links TRBV2 to TRBJ1-1; TRBD1 matches at 7 bases. Germline CDR1 and CDR2: SNHLY and FYNNEI. Losses at the gene ends were 3 bases for V and 1 base for J; bases not matched to a gene: 5. The CDR3 is 15 amino acids. The CDR3 here is CASSEKGQSNTEAFF. Written as DNA, the CDR3 is TGTGCCAGCAGTGAGAAGGGACAGTCGAACACTGAAGCTTTCTTT.

The chain uses TRBV2 and TRBJ1-2; D remains ambiguous. Germline values: CDR1 SNHLY, CDR2 FYNNEI. The germline V and J ends were trimmed by 7 bases and 0 bases, with 18 bases remaining between them. The CDR3 runs to 16 residues. CDR3 bases: TGTGCCAGCATCACCGCGGCCGCAGTCTCTAACTATGGCTACACCTTC. Protein sequence: CASITAAAVSNYGYTF.

The genes are TRBV28 and TRBJ1-4, with D possibly TRBD1 on 5 matching bases. The germline V and J ends were trimmed by 10 bases and 4 bases, with 16 bases remaining between them. The CDR3 consists of 14 residues. The germline gives CDR1 MDHEN, CDR2 SYDVKM. This CDR3 reads CATSPQGVNEKLFF. CDR3 coding DNA: TGTGCCACTTCGCCACAAGGGGTTAATGAAAAACTGTTTTTT. The full variable domain, in which reference TRBV28 and TRBJ1-4 provide the parts outside the CDR3, is DVKVTQSSRYLVKRTGEKVFLECVQDMDHENMFWYRQDPGLGLRLIYFSYDVKMKEKGDIPEGYSVSREKKERFSLILESASTNQTSMYLCATSPQGVNEKLFFGSGTQLSVL.

The chain combines TRBV7-9 with TRBJ1-1; no definite D call. V lost 3 bases to trimming and J lost 1 base, with 9 bases between them. Germline-derived CDR1 and CDR2 are SEHNR and FQNEAQ (reference sequence). The length of the CDR3 is 14 residues. The CDR3 is CASSFLRQNTEAFF. CDR3 in DNA: TGTGCCAGCAGCTTCCTCCGACAGAACACTGAAGCTTTCTTT. The full variable domain, with the rest looked up from reference TRBV7-9 and TRBJ1-1, is DTGVSQNPRHKITKRGQNVTFRCDPISEHNRLYWYRQTLGQGPEFLTYFQNEAQLEKSRLLSDRFSAERPKGSFSTLEIQRTEQGDSAMYLCASSFLRQNTEAFFGQGTRLTVV.

In its sample, this clone was seen once. The V gene is TRBV18, the J gene TRBJ1-1; 8 bases line up with TRBD1. With 3 bases clipped from V and 1 base from J, the junction kept 7 bases outside the gene matches. Germline V gives CDR1 KGHSH, CDR2 LQKENI. The CDR3 runs 16 residues. The CDR3 loop reads CASSPSGGRANTEAFF. Written as DNA, the CDR3 is TGTGCCAGCTCACCTTCAGGGGGCCGGGCGAACACTGAAGCTTTCTTT.

The DNA of the CDR3 is TGCAGCGTTCTATCTGGCACCGGGGAGCTGTTTTTT. It encodes CSVLSGTGELFF. The chain combines TRBV29-1 with TRBJ2-2; D uncertain. The V and J ends lost 5 bases and 4 bases respectively, with 8 bases between them. Per the germline V gene, CDR1 is SQVTM and CDR2 is ANQGSEA. The CDR3 consists of 12 residues.

V gene TRBV6-5 combines with J gene TRBJ1-2, with 9 bases lining up with TRBD1. The CDR3 contains 14 residues. V trimming: 8 bases; J trimming: 8 bases; junction bases outside the gene matches: 12. Per germline, CDR1 MNHEY and CDR2 SVGAGI. The CDR3 nucleotides read TGTGCCAGCGGGGTGCACAGGGGGCAAGAAGGCTACACCTTC. It encodes CASGVHRGQEGYTF.

This chain connects TRBV28 to TRBJ1-2, with D tentatively TRBD1 (6 bases). Trimming took off 10 bases at V and 3 bases at J, with 15 bases between the two ends. Germline V gives CDR1 MDHEN, CDR2 SYDVKM. The CDR3 has 13 residues. The CDR3 region has the DNA TGTGCCAATTCCAGGGGTTTCGACTATGGCTACACCTTC. The encoded protein is CANSRGFDYGYTF.